These T cell receptor beta chains were read from a single sample in a study of response to subunit inactivated influenza vaccine. From the RT-PCR reads, TCRdb called clonotypes with MiXCR, one entry per CDR3 protein. The top ten hold 11% of the sample, which has about 780,000 distinct CDR3 sequences, less than 20% seen once. The sequencing used PBMCs from blood, collected less than 6 days after vaccination. The receptors here all came from a man aged 50 or older who received an inactivated influenza vaccine. CDR3s include the opening cysteine and the closing phenylalanine or tryptophan. Fields, in order: J gene, D gene, clone size, V gene, CDR3 protein, CDR3 DNA. D genes are given only for firm matches. A clone size is listed for some rows: how often the clone was seen (once, few, many), or a class if it is expanded.

j_gene: TRBJ1-4
d_gene: TRBD1
abundance: NA
v_gene: TRBV29-1
CDR3aa: CSVDETGSNEKLFF
CDR3nt: TGCAGCGTTGACGAGACAGGGTCTAATGAAAAACTGTTTTTT

j_gene: TRBJ2-2
d_gene: TRBD2
abundance: NA
v_gene: TRBV2
CDR3aa: CASIFRLARNTGELFF
CDR3nt: TGTGCCAGCATTTTCAGACTAGCGCGAAACACCGGGGAGCTGTTTTTT

j_gene: TRBJ2-2
d_gene: NA
abundance: many
v_gene: TRBV4-2
CDR3aa: CASSEDLNTGELFF
CDR3nt: TGTGCCAGCAGCGAGGACCTTAACACCGGGGAGCTGTTTTTT

j_gene: TRBJ2-1
d_gene: TRBD1
abundance: few
v_gene: TRBV11-2
CDR3aa: CASSFRDSVYEQFF
CDR3nt: TGTGCCAGCAGCTTCCGGGACAGTGTCTATGAGCAGTTCTTC

j_gene: TRBJ1-6
d_gene: NA
abundance: many
v_gene: TRBV6-6
CDR3aa: CASSWEDSPLHF
CDR3nt: TGTGCCAGCAGTTGGGAAGATTCACCCCTCCACTTT

j_gene: TRBJ2-3
d_gene: TRBD1
abundance: NA
v_gene: TRBV4-3
CDR3aa: CASSPQFTGAGTDTQYF
CDR3nt: TGCGCCAGCAGCCCCCAATTCACAGGGGCGGGCACAGATACGCAGTATTTT

j_gene: TRBJ1-6
d_gene: TRBD1
abundance: NA
v_gene: TRBV20-1
CDR3aa: CSAPPGGESYNSPLHF
CDR3nt: TGCAGTGCACCCCCAGGGGGCGAATCCTATAATTCACCCCTCCACTTT

j_gene: TRBJ1-1
d_gene: NA
abundance: NA
v_gene: TRBV6-5
CDR3aa: CASSFLGEGRAFF
CDR3nt: TGTGCCAGCAGTTTCCTAGGGGAGGGTAGAGCTTTCTTT

j_gene: TRBJ2-1
d_gene: TRBD1
abundance: many
v_gene: TRBV19
CDR3aa: CASSMGQNNEQFF
CDR3nt: TGTGCCAGTAGTATGGGACAGAATAATGAGCAGTTCTTC

j_gene: TRBJ1-5
d_gene: TRBD1
abundance: few
v_gene: TRBV28
CDR3aa: CASSFGDRYSNQPQHF
CDR3nt: TGTGCCAGCAGTTTTGGGGACAGGTATAGCAATCAGCCCCAGCATTTT

j_gene: TRBJ2-3
d_gene: TRBD2
abundance: NA
v_gene: TRBV29-1
CDR3aa: CSVIAGGIDTQYF
CDR3nt: TGCAGCGTCATAGCGGGGGGGATAGATACGCAGTATTTT

j_gene: TRBJ2-3
d_gene: TRBD2
abundance: NA
v_gene: TRBV20-1
CDR3aa: CSARTSGGVYTQYF
CDR3nt: TGCAGTGCTAGAACTAGCGGGGGTGTGTATACGCAGTATTTT

j_gene: TRBJ2-1
d_gene: NA
abundance: NA
v_gene: TRBV12-3/TRBV12-4
CDR3aa: CASSPTRRLDEQFF
CDR3nt: TGTGCCAGCAGCCCAACTAGAAGACTTGATGAGCAGTTCTTC

j_gene: TRBJ1-6
d_gene: TRBD1
abundance: NA
v_gene: TRBV7-2
CDR3aa: CASSSVGQGNTSPLHF
CDR3nt: TGTGCCAGCAGCTCAGTGGGACAGGGTAATACTTCACCCCTCCACTTT

j_gene: TRBJ1-1
d_gene: TRBD1
abundance: NA
v_gene: TRBV12-3/TRBV12-4
CDR3aa: CASSMSGGTEAFF
CDR3nt: TGTGCCAGCAGTATGTCAGGGGGCACTGAAGCTTTCTTT

j_gene: TRBJ2-7
d_gene: NA
abundance: few
v_gene: TRBV25-1
CDR3aa: CASSEVGGRSYEQYF
CDR3nt: TGTGCCAGCAGTGAAGTAGGTGGGAGGTCCTACGAGCAGTACTTC

j_gene: TRBJ2-1
d_gene: NA
abundance: many
v_gene: TRBV11-2
CDR3aa: CASSLVSEQFF
CDR3nt: TGTGCCAGCAGCTTAGTGTCTGAGCAGTTCTTC

j_gene: TRBJ2-5
d_gene: NA
abundance: NA
v_gene: TRBV20-1
CDR3aa: CSASRWARKETQYF
CDR3nt: TGCAGTGCCTCCCGGTGGGCTAGGAAAGAGACCCAGTACTTC

j_gene: TRBJ1-6
d_gene: NA
abundance: NA
v_gene: TRBV4-2
CDR3aa: CASSQDRSMETSPLHF
CDR3nt: TGTGCCAGCAGCCAAGATCGTTCCATGGAAACTTCACCCCTCCACTTT

j_gene: TRBJ1-2
d_gene: NA
abundance: NA
v_gene: TRBV28
CDR3aa: CASTSIDSPYGYTF
CDR3nt: TGTGCCAGCACTTCGATAGATAGCCCCTATGGCTACACCTTC

j_gene: TRBJ2-5
d_gene: NA
abundance: NA
v_gene: TRBV5-1
CDR3aa: CASSLVATEETQYF
CDR3nt: TGCGCCAGCAGCTTGGTGGCTACCGAAGAGACCCAGTACTTC

j_gene: TRBJ1-5
d_gene: NA
abundance: NA
v_gene: TRBV27
CDR3aa: CASSDIGNQPQHF
CDR3nt: TGTGCCAGCAGTGACATTGGCAATCAGCCCCAGCATTTT

j_gene: TRBJ2-1
d_gene: NA
abundance: NA
v_gene: TRBV7-6
CDR3aa: CASNNGYNEQFF
CDR3nt: TGTGCCAGCAATAATGGCTACAATGAGCAGTTCTTC

j_gene: TRBJ2-1
d_gene: TRBD2
abundance: many
v_gene: TRBV12-3/TRBV12-4
CDR3aa: CASSQGLAGAGEQFF
CDR3nt: TGTGCCAGCAGCCAGGGACTAGCGGGAGCTGGTGAGCAGTTCTTC

j_gene: TRBJ2-7
d_gene: NA
abundance: few
v_gene: TRBV7-9
CDR3aa: CASSLGVDLNYEQYF
CDR3nt: TGTGCCAGCAGCTTAGGGGTGGACTTAAATTACGAGCAGTACTTC

j_gene: TRBJ2-7
d_gene: NA
abundance: NA
v_gene: TRBV29-1
CDR3aa: CSVEGGRYEQYF
CDR3nt: TGCAGCGTTGAAGGCGGGCGATACGAGCAGTACTTC

j_gene: TRBJ2-7
d_gene: NA
abundance: NA
v_gene: TRBV11-2
CDR3aa: CASSLGVGGNAYEQYF
CDR3nt: TGTGCCAGCAGCTTGGGGGTAGGTGGCAACGCCTACGAGCAGTACTTC

j_gene: TRBJ2-7
d_gene: TRBD2
abundance: NA
v_gene: TRBV7-2
CDR3aa: CASSLRGASGSYEQYF
CDR3nt: TGTGCCAGCAGCCTAAGAGGGGCTAGCGGTTCCTACGAGCAGTACTTC

j_gene: TRBJ2-6
d_gene: TRBD1
abundance: few
v_gene: TRBV20-1
CDR3aa: CSASLRTGGSGANVLTF
CDR3nt: TGCAGTGCTAGTCTGCGGACAGGGGGCTCTGGGGCCAACGTCCTGACTTTC

j_gene: TRBJ2-7
d_gene: NA
abundance: many
v_gene: TRBV5-1
CDR3aa: CASSSESYEQYF
CDR3nt: TGCGCCAGCAGCAGCGAATCCTACGAGCAGTACTTC

j_gene: TRBJ2-2
d_gene: NA
abundance: NA
v_gene: TRBV6-5
CDR3aa: CASSYSLSYGNVGGELFF
CDR3nt: TGTGCCAGCAGTTACTCCTTATCTTATGGGAACGTTGGAGGGGAGCTGTTTTTT

j_gene: TRBJ2-7
d_gene: NA
abundance: NA
v_gene: TRBV6-5
CDR3aa: CASRYTISASYEQYF
CDR3nt: TGTGCCAGCAGATACACGATATCGGCTTCTTACGAGCAGTACTTC

j_gene: TRBJ2-7
d_gene: NA
abundance: NA
v_gene: TRBV7-8
CDR3aa: CASSLRTYPYEQYF
CDR3nt: TGTGCCAGCAGCTTAAGAACGTACCCCTACGAGCAGTACTTC

j_gene: TRBJ1-5
d_gene: NA
abundance: once
v_gene: TRBV7-9
CDR3aa: CASSLGWQADQPQHF
CDR3nt: TGTGCCAGCAGCTTAGGCTGGCAGGCGGATCAGCCCCAGCATTTT

j_gene: TRBJ2-7
d_gene: TRBD1
abundance: NA
v_gene: TRBV4-3
CDR3aa: CASSSRTGHYEQYF
CDR3nt: TGCGCCAGCAGCTCTAGGACAGGGCACTACGAGCAGTACTTC